What follows are 6 T cell receptor beta chains derived from one specimen sequenced in a study of regulatory T cells in long-lasting Graves disease. Stated time point: newly diagnosed GD, antithyroid drugs for less than 3 months. Extracted RNA from PBMCs served as the source of the TCR library. TCR beta libraries were built with iRepertoire HTBI primers and Arm-PCR of CDR3 regions. TCRdb processed the multiplex PCR reads anew with MiXCR; each CDR3 protein has one entry. Here the sample spans around 400,000 distinct CDR3 sequences, around 16% being singletons. The sample here was peripheral blood mononuclear cells (PBMCs), taken at new diagnosis, from a patient treated with antithyroid drugs. The receptors stem from a female donor with Graves disease.

This clonotype showed up many times. The DNA of the CDR3 is TGTGCCAGCAGTTTGAGTTCAGCGCTAGCGGGGTTATCCTCCTACAATGAGCAGTTCTTC. Translation gives CASSLSSALAGLSSYNEQFF. The chain is built from TRBV27 and TRBJ2-1, with TRBD2 matching 9 bases. V gave up 3 bases and J gave up 0 bases; unmatched junction bases: 15. There are 20 residues in the CDR3. Germline V lookup: CDR1 MNHEY, CDR2 SMNVEV (reference sequence).

At least ten counts were recorded for this clonotype. The chain combines TRBV24-1 with TRBJ1-2; D perhaps matches TRBD1 (6 bases). Deletions cut 4 bases from V and 6 bases from J, with 11 bases between. The CDR3 spans 13 residues. The germline gives CDR1 KGHDR, CDR2 SFDVKD. CDR3 sequence reads: CATSDPPGDGYTF. The DNA for the CDR3 is TGTGCCACCAGTGACCCCCCAGGGGATGGCTACACCTTC.

Here the CDR3 reads CASSSTSGRAYLQETQYF. In DNA, the CDR3 is TGTGCCAGCAGCTCAACTAGCGGGAGGGCCTATCTTCAAGAGACCCAGTACTTC. The rearrangement links TRBV11-2 to TRBJ2-5; 13 bases agree with TRBD2. Germline V gene sequence: CDR1 SGHAT, CDR2 FQNNGV. CDR3 length: 18 residues. Trimming cost V 4 bases and J 2 bases; bases outside gene matches: 10.

This clonotype was seen a handful of times. This chain joins TRBV12-5 and TRBJ2-1, with 7 bases matching TRBD1. Germline V gene data show CDR1 as LGHNT and CDR2 as FRNRAP. V trimming: 7 bases; J trimming: 4 bases; junction bases outside the gene matches: 7. The CDR3 is 14 amino acids. The CDR3 DNA follows: TGTGCTAGTGAACGGGACAGTGTTTACAATGAGCAGTTCTTC. Amino acids: CASERDSVYNEQFF.

At least ten counts were recorded for this clonotype. The V call is TRBV7-2, the J call TRBJ2-7; D gene ambiguous. The V gene's germline CDR1 is SGHTA and CDR2 FQGNSA. The CDR3 runs 14 residues. The V and J ends lost 2 bases and 0 bases respectively, with 8 bases between them. CDR3 loop: CASSLLQISYEQYF. DNA of the CDR3: TGTGCCAGCAGCTTATTACAGATCTCCTACGAGCAGTACTTC.

Comment on this clonotype: Given a much more abundant clone one base away, this may be a read error. V usage is TRBV9 and J usage is TRBJ2-3, with D uncertain. The CDR3 contains 14 residues. Germline V gene lookup returns CDR1 SGDLS and CDR2 YYNGEE. The CDR3 nucleotides read TGTGCCAGCAGCGTAGGAGGCAGCACAGAAACGCAGTATTTT. Its protein is CASSVGGSTETQYF. The full variable domain, its missing parts supplied by reference TRBV9 and TRBJ2-3, is DSGVTQTPKHLITATGQRVTLRCSPRSGDLSVYWYQQSLDQGLQFLIQYYNGEERAKGNILERFSAQQFPDLHSELNLSSLELGDSALYFCASSVGGSTETQYFGPGTRLTVL.